Each of the 8 T cell receptor beta chains below was sequenced from the same sample in a study of T cells expressing NK-cell markers. Reanalyzing the 5' RACE reads, TCRdb keeps one entry per CDR3 protein, without DNA. This sample contains a few hundred thousand distinct CDR3 sequences. The sequencing sample was made of blood T cells: a sorted CD56 or NKG2C T cell subset, CD4+ or CD8+ T cells, or bulk PBMC T cells (not recorded which). The receptors were sampled from a man between 18 and 69 years old in good health.

The genes are TRBV4-2 and TRBJ1-1. CDR1 and CDR2 from the germline V gene are LGHNA and YNFKEQ. The CDR3 sequence is 13 residues long. CDR3 amino acids: CASSQEIHTEAFF.

This chain's CDR3 is CASRHRDFQETQYF. The genes are TRBV28 and TRBJ2-5; without DNA, the TCRdb call of TRBD2 cannot be checked. Germline V gives CDR1 MDHEN, CDR2 SYDVKM. The CDR3 is 14 residues long. Complete variable domain (other parts from reference TRBV28 and TRBJ2-5): DVKVTQSSRYLVKRTGEKVFLECVQDMDHENMFWYRQDPGLGLRLIYFSYDVKMKEKGDIPEGYSVSREKKERFSLILESASTNQTSMYLCASRHRDFQETQYFGPGTRLLVL.

This chain links TRBV19 with TRBJ2-3; the D call from TCRdb, TRBD1, cannot be confirmed without DNA. The CDR3 spans 15 residues. Per the germline V gene, CDR1 is LNHDA and CDR2 is SQIVND (reference sequence). The CDR3 sequence: CASREGTGSYDTQYF.

The chain carries TRBV2 and TRBJ2-5; there is no DNA to check the TCRdb D call of TRBD1. The CDR3 has 13 amino acids. Per germline, CDR1 SNHLY and CDR2 FYNNEI. CDR3 in amino acids: CASTPRRGETQYF.

V usage is TRBV18 and J usage is TRBJ1-5; TCRdb lists TRBD1, though no DNA is available to test this call. From germline, CDR1 is KGHSH and CDR2 LQKENI. CDR3 length: 16 amino acids. The CDR3 reads CASSLDWGGSNQPQHF.

V gene TRBV6-2 or TRBV6-3 combines with J gene TRBJ1-5; TCRdb's D gene call, TRBD1, goes unchecked for lack of DNA. The CDR3 totals 15 residues. Per the germline V gene, CDR1 is MNHEY and CDR2 is SVGEGT. The chain's CDR3 is CASSNGGGGNQPQHF.

This chain links TRBV20-1 with TRBJ1-3. The CDR3 consists of 15 residues. The V gene's germline CDR1 is DFQATT and CDR2 SNEGSKA (reference sequence). The CDR3 spells CSARASRATGNTIYF.

This chain joins TRBV5-5 and TRBJ2-7; TCRdb's assignment of TRBD1 cannot be checked, as there is no DNA. This CDR3 spans 15 amino acids. Germline lookup yields CDR1 SGHKS and CDR2 YYEKEE (reference sequence). CDR3 sequence reads: CASSLGTGDASEQYF.